A selection of T cell receptor beta chains follows, all from one sample in a study of T cell changes during pregnancy in multiple sclerosis. Profiled with immunoSEQ multiplex PCR; TCRdb holds only in-frame clones, not every one. The sample lists some 41,000 clones; over 75% were seen once. The material was CD8+ T cells from peripheral blood mononuclear cells, obtained in the first trimester of pregnancy. Every receptor here comes from a female donor with multiple sclerosis, enrolled in a pregnancy study. CDR3s include the opening cysteine and the closing phenylalanine or tryptophan. D genes are given only for firm matches. Some rows have no size entry. The others give once, few or many, or a class for an expanded clone.

j_gene: TRBJ2-5
abundance: once
v_gene: TRBV5-6
d_gene: -
CDR3nt: TGTGCCAGCAGCTTGGGCGGCTACCAAGAGACCCAGTACTTC
CDR3aa: CASSLGGYQETQYF

j_gene: TRBJ1-2
abundance: -
v_gene: TRBV4-1
d_gene: TRBD1
CDR3nt: TGCGCCAGCAGCCAAATACAGGGGTACGGCTATGGCTACACCTTC
CDR3aa: CASSQIQGYGYGYTF

j_gene: TRBJ2-7
abundance: -
v_gene: TRBV5-5
d_gene: -
CDR3nt: TGTGCCAGCAGCATAAGGACAGACTACGAGCAGTACTTC
CDR3aa: CASSIRTDYEQYF

j_gene: TRBJ1-6
abundance: -
v_gene: TRBV4-1
d_gene: -
CDR3nt: TGCGCCAGCAGCCAGAGCTCCTATAATTCACCCCTCCACTTT
CDR3aa: CASSQSSYNSPLHF

j_gene: TRBJ1-3
abundance: -
v_gene: TRBV6-5
d_gene: -
CDR3nt: TGTGCCAGCAGTCCGCAGGGTGCTGGAAACACCATATATTTT
CDR3aa: CASSPQGAGNTIYF

j_gene: TRBJ1-2
abundance: -
v_gene: TRBV5-5
d_gene: -
CDR3nt: TGTGCCAGCAGCTGGGGAGGGAATGGCTACACCTTC
CDR3aa: CASSWGGNGYTF

j_gene: TRBJ2-7
abundance: -
v_gene: TRBV12-5
d_gene: -
CDR3nt: TGTGCTAGTGGTTTACACAGCTCCTACGAGCAGTACTTC
CDR3aa: CASGLHSSYEQYF

j_gene: TRBJ2-2
abundance: -
v_gene: TRBV27
d_gene: TRBD2
CDR3nt: TGTGCCAGCAGGGGACTAGGAACCGGGGAGCTGTTTTTT
CDR3aa: CASRGLGTGELFF

j_gene: TRBJ2-1
abundance: -
v_gene: TRBV11-2
d_gene: -
CDR3nt: TGTGCCAGCAGCCCGAGCCCTAGTAATGAGCAGTTCTTC
CDR3aa: CASSPSPSNEQFF

j_gene: TRBJ1-2
abundance: -
v_gene: TRBV7-8
d_gene: -
CDR3nt: TGTGCCAGCAGCCTCGCCGGGGATGGCTACACCTTC
CDR3aa: CASSLAGDGYTF

j_gene: TRBJ1-2
abundance: once
v_gene: TRBV7-3
d_gene: -
CDR3nt: TGTGCCAGCAGCCCGGGGGTGGGCGGAGGAGGCTACACCTTC
CDR3aa: CASSPGVGGGGYTF